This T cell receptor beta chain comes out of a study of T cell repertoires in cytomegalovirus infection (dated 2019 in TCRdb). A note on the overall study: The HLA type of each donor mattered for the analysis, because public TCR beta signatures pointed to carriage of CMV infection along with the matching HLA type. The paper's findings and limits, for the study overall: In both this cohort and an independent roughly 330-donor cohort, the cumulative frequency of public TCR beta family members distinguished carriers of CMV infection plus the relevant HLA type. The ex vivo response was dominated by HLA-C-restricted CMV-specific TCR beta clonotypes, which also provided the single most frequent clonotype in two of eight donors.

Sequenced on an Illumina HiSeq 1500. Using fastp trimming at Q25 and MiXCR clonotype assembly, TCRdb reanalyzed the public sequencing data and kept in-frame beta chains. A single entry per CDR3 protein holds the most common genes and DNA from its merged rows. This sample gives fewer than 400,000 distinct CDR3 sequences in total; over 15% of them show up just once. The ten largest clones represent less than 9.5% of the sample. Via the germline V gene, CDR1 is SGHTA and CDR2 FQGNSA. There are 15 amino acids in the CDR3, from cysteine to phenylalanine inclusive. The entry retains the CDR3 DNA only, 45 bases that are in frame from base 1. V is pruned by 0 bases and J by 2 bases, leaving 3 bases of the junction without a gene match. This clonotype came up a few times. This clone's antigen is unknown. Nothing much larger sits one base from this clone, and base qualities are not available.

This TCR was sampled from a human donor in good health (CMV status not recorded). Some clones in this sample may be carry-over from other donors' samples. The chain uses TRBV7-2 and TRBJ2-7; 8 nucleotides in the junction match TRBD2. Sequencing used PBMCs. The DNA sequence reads TGTGCCAGCAGCTTAGCGTCGGGGGGGGCCTACGAGCAGTACTTC. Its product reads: CASSLASGGAYEQYF.